The sequence of this TCR beta chain was determined in a study of blood T cell repertoires in COVID-19. Sequencing was performed with immunoSEQ multiplex PCR; in TCRdb, only in-frame clones are kept and a portion is missing. The sample lists hundreds of thousands of clones, over 80% occurring once. CDR3 length equals 15 residues. Unmatched junction bases numbered 5, after V lost 3 bases and J lost 7 bases. Looked up from germline, CDR1 is SGHAT and CDR2 is FQNNGV. The sequence was obtained from a man aged 40-49 years with acute or convalescent COVID-19. The chain carries TRBV11-2 and TRBJ2-2; 10 nucleotides agree with TRBD2. The source material was peripheral blood. CDR3 protein: CASSLSGRGNGELFF. CDR3 nucleotide sequence: TGTGCCAGCAGCTTGAGCGGGAGGGGTAACGGGGAGCTGTTTTTT.